Described below is a single TCR beta chain sequence and its context. Its antigen is still unknown. The data originate from a study of OX40 agonist ivuxolimab in advanced cancers. Study in general: Dose-escalation patients had hepatocellular carcinoma, melanoma, renal cell or head and neck cancer. Broader study findings: Relative to CD4+ cells, CD8+ T cells on average had more expanded clones.

The repertoire was sequenced with immunoSEQ multiplex PCR; TCRdb's copy has only in-frame clones and lacks some. The sample lists about 89,000 clones, around nine tenths occurring once. The sampling schedule covered blood at baseline, cycle 4 day 1, and cycle 7 day 1. This CDR3 spans 13 amino acids. Germline values: CDR1 LNHDA, CDR2 SQIVND (reference sequence). The V and J ends lost 10 bases and 2 bases, in that order; junction bases with no gene match: 4. The receptor was derived from an adult with an advanced solid tumor such as melanoma, head and neck, liver or kidney cancer. Sequences were derived from CD4+ or CD8+ T cells sorted from blood, sampled in a trial of the OX40 agonist ivuxolimab. The chain has TRBV19 and TRBJ2-1; TRBD2 matches 8 bases. In nucleotides, the CDR3 is TGTGCCAATTGGGGACTAGCCTACAATGAGCAGTTCTTC. Translating gives CANWGLAYNEQFF.